This T cell receptor beta chain originates from a study of early T cells in non-severe SARS-CoV-2 infection. Whole-study results and caveats: VDJdb matching skewed toward anti-spike CD8 responses, missing private and CD4 specificities.

Trimming shortened V by 6 bases and J by 4 bases, and 12 bases separated the two germline ends. Germline CDR1 and CDR2: MDHEN and SYDVKM. The CDR3 length is 14 residues. Unique molecular identifiers were affixed to single, distinct cDNA molecules. In TCRdb, the 5' RACE reads were re-called with MiXCR into one record per CDR3 protein. Here the sample spans tens of thousands of distinct CDR3 sequences, 13% being singletons. Remarks on this clonotype: Its target is unknown.

The receptor was isolated from an adult who was a healthcare worker with PCR-confirmed SARS-CoV-2 infection or an uninfected control (not recorded which). This sequence joins TRBV28 and TRBJ2-2; D may correspond to TRBD1 or TRBD2 (6 bases each). The sequenced material came from whole blood. The CDR3, as DNA: TGTGCCAGCAGGTCAGGGGAGGTCACCGGGGAGCTGTTTTTT. Translating it yields CASRSGEVTGELFF.